Shown below are 16 T cell receptor beta chains from a single sample sequenced in a study of T cell responses to AZD1222 COVID-19 vaccine (dated by TCRdb to 2020 to 2022). Library creation used the immunoSEQ multiplex PCR assay. TCRdb took this table from immuneACCESS and kept in-frame rearrangements with V and J called. Such tables lack part of the clones; where checked against another copy, unresolved V genes explain under half of the gap, and the rest is unexplained. Present in this sample are 100,000 to 150,000 clones, less than 95% of which were seen just once. In total, the top ten clones hold about 4.2% of the sample. Explained via the paper, the time point label denotes: baseline before first vaccination. According to the study, the label for this sample's treatment or condition signals: meningococcal conjugate vaccine given as trial control. The source material was peripheral blood, sampled on day 0 of MenACWY control vaccination. Receptors originate from an adult in good health.

A single count supports this clone. The rearrangement uses TRBV5-1 and TRBJ2-7; the match to TRBD2 covers 12 bases. CDR3 size: 16 residues. Germline CDR1 is SGHRS and CDR2 is YFSETQ. V shed 3 bases and J 0 bases; nucleotides not matched to a gene: 4. The CDR3 region is CASSWTSGVSSYEQYF. DNA for the CDR3: TGCGCCAGCAGCTGGACTAGCGGGGTGAGCTCCTACGAGCAGTACTTC.

This clone was counted between two and nine times. V gene TRBV7-2 combines with J gene TRBJ2-7; TRBD2 matches 13 bases. This CDR3 has 15 amino acids. Germline trimming cut 8 bases from V and 4 bases from J; bases unmatched to any gene: 8. The germline V gene encodes CDR1 SGHTA and CDR2 FQGNSA. CDR3 sequence (DNA): TGTGCCAGCTGTCGTGGGGGACTAGCGGGATACGAGCAGTACTTC. Amino acid sequence: CASCRGGLAGYEQYF.

The J gene is TRBJ1-1, the V gene TRBV19; 9 bases line up with TRBD1. This CDR3 spans 13 amino acids. V shed 7 bases and J 7 bases; nucleotides not matched to a gene: 7. The V gene's germline CDR1 is LNHDA and CDR2 SQIVND (reference sequence). CDR3 DNA sequence: TGTGCCAGTAACCAGGACAGGGGCCTTGAAGCTTTCTTT. Translation gives CASNQDRGLEAFF. Supplemented by reference TRBV19 and TRBJ1-1, the full variable domain reads DGGITQSPKYLFRKEGQNVTLSCEQNLNHDAMYWYRQDPGQGLRLIYYSQIVNDFQKGDIAEGYSVSREKKESFPLTVTSAQKNPTAFYLCASNQDRGLEAFFGQGTRLTVV.

V and J are TRBV5-6 and TRBJ2-5; D gene unclear. Trimming took off 0 bases at V and 0 bases at J, with 6 bases between the two ends. The CDR3 extends over 14 amino acids. Germline V CDR1 and CDR2: SGHDT, YYEEEE. The CDR3 DNA follows: TGTGCCAGCAGCTTGGGACGGCACCAAGAGACCCAGTACTTC. It yields the protein CASSLGRHQETQYF.

This chain connects TRBV4-2 to TRBJ1-1; the match to TRBD1 covers 11 bases. This CDR3 is built from 12 residues. Germline CDR1 and CDR2: LGHNA and YNFKEQ. The junction had 2 bases not matched to a gene; V was cut back by 2 bases and J by 12 bases. The CDR3 region is CASSQRTGGPFF. The DNA for the CDR3 is TGTGCCAGCAGCCAAAGGACAGGGGGCCCTTTCTTT.

The J gene is TRBJ2-1, the V gene TRBV7-6; no clear D gene. The V gene lost 1 base and the J gene lost 1 base, with 11 bases spanning the gap. Germline CDR1 SGHVS, CDR2 FNYEAQ. The CDR3 spans 16 residues. The CDR3 here is CASSLVRESSYNEQFF. The CDR3 nucleotides are TGTGCCAGCAGCTTAGTCCGCGAAAGTTCCTACAATGAGCAGTTCTTC.

In its sample, this clone was seen once. This chain uses TRBV14 with TRBJ2-7; D not certain. V shed 2 bases and J shed 3 bases, with 17 bases lying between them. This CDR3 region has 16 residues. The germline V gene has CDR1 SGHDN and CDR2 FVKESK. The CDR3 DNA reads as TGTGCCAGCAGCCAATTGGGCTCAAGTTGCAACTACGAGCAGTACGTC. It translates to CASSQLGSSCNYEQYV.

V and J are TRBV19 and TRBJ2-1; TRBD1 aligns across 7 bases. Germline CDR1 is LNHDA and CDR2 is SQIVND (reference sequence). Unmatched junction bases numbered 7, after V lost 6 bases and J lost 8 bases. The CDR3 totals 13 residues. The CDR3 spells CASSPGTAYEQFF. CDR3 nucleotide sequence: TGTGCCAGTAGCCCCGGGACAGCCTATGAGCAGTTCTTC.

The V call is TRBV5-1, the J call TRBJ2-5; D may be TRBD2 (7 bases). The germline gives CDR1 SGHRS, CDR2 YFSETQ. The CDR3 has 16 amino acids. V was clipped by 6 bases and J by 3 bases, with 21 bases between them. The chain's CDR3 is CASTMWGGLTEETQYF. The CDR3, as DNA: TGCGCCAGCACCATGTGGGGGGGCTTAACCGAAGAGACCCAGTACTTC.

This chain links TRBV28 with TRBJ1-5; 7 positions match TRBD1. CDR1 MDHEN and CDR2 SYDVKM come from the germline V gene. The CDR3 length is 15 residues. The trim removed 7 bases at V and 6 bases at J, leaving 12 bases unmatched. The chain's CDR3 is CASTLGGAGGQPQHF. The CDR3 DNA sequence: TGTGCCAGCACCCTTGGGGGGGCAGGGGGTCAGCCCCAGCATTTT. Based on the CDR3 plus reference TRBV28 and TRBJ1-5, the full variable domain is DVKVTQSSRYLVKRTGEKVFLECVQDMDHENMFWYRQDPGLGLRLIYFSYDVKMKEKGDIPEGYSVSREKKERFSLILESASTNQTSMYLCASTLGGAGGQPQHFGDGTRLSIL.

The chain is built from TRBV3-1 (or the pseudogene TRBV3-2) and TRBJ2-1; 14 positions agree with TRBD2. After removal of 4 bases from V and 4 bases from J, the junction contained 6 bases not matched to a gene. This CDR3 has 17 amino acids. The germline CDR1 and CDR2 sequences are LGHDT and YNNKEL (reference sequence). The CDR3 reads CASSPGLAGAVYNEQFF. DNA for the CDR3: TGTGCCAGCAGCCCGGGACTAGCGGGGGCCGTTTACAATGAGCAGTTCTTC.

The chain is built from TRBV2 and TRBJ2-7, with TRBD1 matching 11 bases. The CDR3 has 17 residues. Trimming at V came to 3 bases and at J to 3 bases, leaving 10 bases not matched to a gene. In germline, CDR1 is SNHLY, CDR2 FYNNEI. The CDR3 DNA reads as TGTGCCAGCAGTGAGGGACAGGGGGTTAAGTTTGGCTACGAGCAGTACGTC. This gives the protein CASSEGQGVKFGYEQYV.

V gene TRBV19 combines with J gene TRBJ2-1; possible D gene TRBD1, 5 bases. The CDR3 is made up of 15 amino acids. CDR1 is LNHDA and CDR2 is SQIVND in the germline V gene (reference sequence). Trimming left V 5 bases short and J 14 bases short, with 25 bases between. CDR3 sequence reads: CASSPTPWTSPGEFF. The DNA of the CDR3 is TGTGCCAGTAGTCCAACCCCTTGGACATCTCCTGGGGAGTTCTTC.

The V and J genes are TRBV5-4 and TRBJ1-1; weak D call: TRBD1 (5 bases). The V and J ends lost 4 bases and 0 bases respectively, with 10 bases between them. From germline, CDR1 is SGHNT and CDR2 YYREEE (reference sequence). This CDR3 has 14 residues. CDR3 nucleotide sequence: TGTGCCAGCAGCCCACGACAGATGAACACTGAAGCTTTCTTT. Protein sequence: CASSPRQMNTEAFF. Full variable domain (missing parts from reference TRBV5-4 and TRBJ1-1): ETGVTQSPTHLIKTRGQQVTLRCSSQSGHNTVSWYQQALGQGPQFIFQYYREEENGRGNFPPRFSGLQFPNYSSELNVNALELDDSALYLCASSPRQMNTEAFFGQGTRLTVV.

This chain uses TRBV28 with TRBJ1-5, with a tentative D call TRBD1 (5 bases). The V gene lost 6 bases and the J gene lost 6 bases, with 9 bases spanning the gap. CDR3 length: 12 residues. Per germline, CDR1 MDHEN and CDR2 SYDVKM. Written as DNA, the CDR3 is TGTGCCAGCAGGGATGGGGCTCAGCCCCAGCATTTT. Its protein is CASRDGAQPQHF.

The gene calls are TRBV30 and TRBJ2-1, with 8 bases lining up with TRBD2. With V trimmed by 5 bases and J by 6 bases, 6 bases remained unmatched. This CDR3 spans 13 amino acids. Germline CDR1 and CDR2: GTSNPN and SVGIG (reference sequence). CDR3 residues: CAWGAGVGNEQFF. CDR3 DNA: TGTGCCTGGGGAGCGGGAGTTGGCAATGAGCAGTTCTTC.